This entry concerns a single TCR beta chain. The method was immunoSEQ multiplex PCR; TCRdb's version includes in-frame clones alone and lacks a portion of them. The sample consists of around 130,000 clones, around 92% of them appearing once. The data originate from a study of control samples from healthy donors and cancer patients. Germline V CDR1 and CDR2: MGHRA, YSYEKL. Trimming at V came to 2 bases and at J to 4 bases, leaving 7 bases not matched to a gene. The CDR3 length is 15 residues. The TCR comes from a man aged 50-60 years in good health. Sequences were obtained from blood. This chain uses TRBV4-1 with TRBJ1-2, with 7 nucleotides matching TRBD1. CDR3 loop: CASSQRGDSFYGYTF. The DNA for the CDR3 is TGCGCCAGCAGCCAACGCGGGGACAGTTTCTATGGCTACACCTTC.